Each of the 30 T cell receptor beta chains below was sequenced from the same sample in a study of response to subunit inactivated influenza vaccine. TCRdb passed the RT-PCR reads through MiXCR, listing each CDR3 protein once. The profile covers 710,000 or so distinct CDR3 sequences, with 15% to 18% appearing a single time and 11% taken by the ten largest. This specimen consisted of PBMCs from blood, obtained roughly 12 days after vaccination. Receptors were obtained from a man in his forties or fifties who received an inactivated influenza vaccine.

This clonotype was counted at least ten times. The chain carries TRBV6-1 and TRBJ2-7; D call uncertain. Germline V gene sequence: CDR1 MNHNS, CDR2 SASEGT. Trimming stripped 4 bases from V and 4 bases from J, with 11 bases between. The CDR3 is made up of 13 amino acids. CDR3 in DNA: TGTGCCAGCAGTGCTCTCTCCAAATACGAGCAGTACTTC. This gives the protein CASSALSKYEQYF.

This clonotype was seen at least ten times. The chain combines TRBV11-2 with TRBJ2-3; a weak D match, TRBD2 (5 bases). This CDR3 has 17 amino acids. Trimming removed 1 base from V and 0 bases from J, with 14 bases in between. The germline gives CDR1 SGHAT, CDR2 FQNNGV. The CDR3 DNA sequence: TGTGCCAGCAGCTTAGTTTCCGGGGAGAGGAGCACAGATACGCAGTATTTT. Translating gives CASSLVSGERSTDTQYF.

The chain couples TRBV6-2 or TRBV6-3 to TRBJ2-7, with no clear D. The V gene lost 2 bases and the J gene lost 5 bases, with 7 bases spanning the gap. The germline gives CDR1 MNHEY, CDR2 SVGEGT. There are 12 residues in the CDR3. CDR3 residues: CASSYLWHEQYF. As DNA, the CDR3 is TGTGCCAGCAGTTACCTTTGGCACGAGCAGTACTTC.

The sample holds a few counts of this clonotype. The chain couples TRBV11-2 to TRBJ2-3; weak D call: TRBD1 (7 bases). Deletions cut 3 bases from V and 3 bases from J, with 13 bases between. This CDR3 region has 15 residues. The germline CDR1 and CDR2 sequences are SGHAT and FQNNGV. The CDR3 DNA is TGTGCCAGCAGCTTTAGCGGACAGGCAACAGATACGCAGTATTTT. This codes for CASSFSGQATDTQYF.

The CDR3 is CASSYLQTRTGDQHEQYF. In nucleotides, the CDR3 is TGTGCCAGCAGCTACCTCCAAACCCGGACAGGGGATCAACACGAGCAGTACTTC. The chain couples TRBV11-1 to TRBJ2-7, with 9 bases matching TRBD1. The CDR3 length is 18 residues. With 4 bases clipped from V and 5 bases from J, the junction kept 18 bases outside the gene matches. Germline CDR1 is SGHAT and CDR2 is FQDESV (reference sequence).

The V call is TRBV11-1, the J call TRBJ2-5; D uncertain. The CDR3 runs 15 residues. CDR1 is SGHAT, CDR2 FQDESV, per germline (reference sequence). V was shortened by 1 base and J by 1 base, with 10 bases between the two germline ends. CDR3 DNA: TGTGCCAGCAGCTTAGGCCGGCGGATCCAAGAGACCCAGTACTTC. Residues: CASSLGRRIQETQYF. Drawing the rest from reference TRBV11-1 and TRBJ2-5, the complete variable domain is EAEVAQSPRYKITEKSQAVAFWCDPISGHATLYWYRQILGQGPELLVQFQDESVVDDSQLPKDRFSAERLKGVDSTLKIQPAELGDSAMYLCASSLGRRIQETQYFGPGTRLLVL.

This clonotype has ten or more counts. The chain uses TRBV7-2 and TRBJ1-1; 8 nucleotides match TRBD1. In germline, CDR1 is SGHTA, CDR2 FQGNSA. The length of the CDR3 is 13 residues. With 5 bases clipped from V and 7 bases from J, the junction kept 6 bases outside the gene matches. CDR3 loop: CASSHGTGIEAFF. The DNA for the CDR3 is TGTGCCAGCAGCCACGGGACAGGTATTGAAGCTTTCTTT. Combining the CDR3 with reference TRBV7-2 and TRBJ1-1 gives the whole variable domain GAGVSQSPSNKVTEKGKDVELRCDPISGHTALYWYRQSLGQGLEFLIYFQGNSAPDKSGLPSDRFSAERTGGSVSTLTIQRTQQEDSAVYLCASSHGTGIEAFFGQGTRLTVV.

This clonotype was observed a handful of times. The genes are TRBV7-3 and TRBJ2-2; the D is unclear. Germline V lookup: CDR1 SGHTA, CDR2 FQGTGA. The CDR3 loop spans 12 amino acids. V dropped 5 bases and J dropped 7 bases, with 8 bases sitting between them. The CDR3 bases are TGTGCCAGCAGCCATCGGAACGGGGAGCTGTTTTTT. It specifies CASSHRNGELFF.

The chain links TRBV7-8 to TRBJ2-7; 8 bases map to TRBD1. This CDR3 is 14 amino acids long. CDR1 SGHVS and CDR2 FQNEAQ come from the germline V gene. The ends lost 3 bases at V and 2 bases at J; junction bases unmatched: 3. The CDR3 DNA is TGTGCCAGCAGCTTCAGGGGGCGTACCTACGAGCAGTACTTC. The encoded protein is CASSFRGRTYEQYF.

The chain is built from TRBV11-1 and TRBJ2-1; D gene uncertain. The CDR3 has 13 residues. Trimming removed 2 bases at V and 9 bases at J, with 11 bases between. Germline assignment: CDR1 SGHAT and CDR2 FQDESV (reference sequence). The CDR3, as DNA: TGTGCCAGCAGCTTATCCCGGCGAGCTGAGCAGTTCTTC. Its translation: CASSLSRRAEQFF.

The chain recombines TRBV29-1 with TRBJ2-7; 9 positions match TRBD1. V was clipped by 4 bases and J by 6 bases; unmatched bases: 10. From germline, CDR1 is SQVTM and CDR2 ANQGSEA. This CDR3 region has 14 residues. The CDR3 reads CSVASVQGAREQYF. The CDR3 nucleotides are TGCAGCGTTGCGTCGGTACAGGGGGCTCGCGAGCAGTACTTC.

The chain recombines TRBV5-1 with TRBJ2-5, with D tentatively TRBD2 (6 bases). This CDR3 spans 14 amino acids. The germline V and J ends were trimmed by 4 bases and 4 bases, with 14 bases remaining between them. Germline CDR1 is SGHRS and CDR2 is YFSETQ. CDR3 bases: TGCGCCAGCAGCGAGGAGGGCCATCTAGAGACCCAGTACTTC. Its protein product is CASSEEGHLETQYF.

The chain employs TRBV5-1 and TRBJ1-1, with D tentatively TRBD1 (6 bases). In germline, CDR1 is SGHRS, CDR2 YFSETQ. This CDR3 region has 16 residues. V was pared by 5 bases and J by 1 base, with 18 bases between. CDR3 bases: TGCGCCAGCAGTCCGGGTACGGGGGGCACGAACACTGAAGCTTTCTTT. Protein sequence: CASSPGTGGTNTEAFF. The whole variable domain, filled in from reference TRBV5-1 and TRBJ1-1, reads KAGVTQTPRYLIKTRGQQVTLSCSPISGHRSVSWYQQTPGQGLQFLFEYFSETQRNKGNFPGRFSGRQFSNSRSEMNVSTLELGDSALYLCASSPGTGGTNTEAFFGQGTRLTVV.

This clonotype was seen a few times. The genes are TRBV19 and TRBJ2-3, with 12 bases lining up with TRBD2. The germline gives CDR1 LNHDA, CDR2 SQIVND (reference sequence). The CDR3 has 15 residues. V was clipped by 3 bases and J by 6 bases; unmatched bases: 4. The CDR3, as DNA: TGTGCCAGTAGTATCCAGGGGACTAGCGGGGATACGCAGTATTTT. This translates into CASSIQGTSGDTQYF.

Ten or more counts support this clonotype. The rearrangement uses TRBV20-1 and TRBJ2-7; 9 nucleotides match TRBD2. The CDR3 extends over 12 amino acids. J gave up 6 bases and V 3 bases, and 3 bases lay outside the gene matches. Germline lookup yields CDR1 DFQATT and CDR2 SNEGSKA (reference sequence). The CDR3: CSARSSGSEQYF. CDR3 in DNA: TGCAGTGCTAGGAGTAGCGGGAGCGAGCAGTACTTC.

This clonotype was found a few times. This sequence joins TRBV29-1 and TRBJ1-1, with D perhaps matching TRBD1 (5 bases). Germline loops: CDR1 SQVTM, CDR2 ANQGSEA. The V and J ends lost 6 bases and 2 bases respectively, with 13 bases between them. The CDR3 loop spans 13 amino acids. The CDR3: CSVLGQGNTEAFF. CDR3 nucleotides: TGCAGCGTCCTGGGGCAGGGAAACACTGAAGCTTTCTTT.

In this sample, this clonotype turned up a few times. The chain employs TRBV4-2 and TRBJ2-5; possible D gene TRBD2, 7 bases. The V gene's germline CDR1 is LGHNA and CDR2 YNFKEQ. The CDR3 is 14 residues long. Trimming cost V 0 bases and J 5 bases, with 10 bases left between them. The CDR3 nucleotides are TGTGCCAGCAGCCAAGAAGGGGGGGAGGAGACCCAGTACTTC. Translating it yields CASSQEGGEETQYF.

The chain couples TRBV30 to TRBJ2-1, with D unresolved. V was clipped by 3 bases and J by 0 bases, with 12 bases between them. This CDR3 is built from 15 residues. The germline gives CDR1 GTSNPN, CDR2 SVGIG (reference sequence). The CDR3 sequence is CAWSLFRSSYNEQFF. CDR3 coding DNA: TGTGCCTGGAGCCTCTTCAGGAGCTCCTACAATGAGCAGTTCTTC.

This clonotype has ten or more counts. J is TRBJ2-5 and V is TRBV7-3, with TRBD2 as a possible D gene (6 bases). This CDR3 is built from 13 residues. CDR1 is SGHTA and CDR2 is FQGTGA in the germline V gene. Trimming took off 4 bases at V and 5 bases at J, with 11 bases between the two ends. Here the CDR3 reads CASSSGAGETQYF. For the CDR3, the DNA is TGTGCCAGCAGCTCCGGAGCGGGCGAGACCCAGTACTTC.

In this sample, this clonotype turned up a few times. This chain joins TRBV20-1 and TRBJ2-1, with D tentatively TRBD1 (5 bases). V was cut by 3 bases and J by 6 bases, with 15 bases left in between. This CDR3 region has 14 residues. CDR1 DFQATT and CDR2 SNEGSKA come from the germline V gene (reference sequence). CDR3 in amino acids: CSASSGIGSNEQFF. The CDR3 coding sequence is TGCAGTGCTAGTTCAGGGATAGGAAGCAATGAGCAGTTCTTC.

The chain has TRBV5-5 and TRBJ2-5, with D perhaps TRBD1 (6 bases). CDR3 length: 15 amino acids. Germline V gene lookup returns CDR1 SGHKS and CDR2 YYEKEE (reference sequence). V lost 4 bases, J lost 5 bases, and 18 bases lay in between. Here the CDR3 reads CASSPRSGGGETQYF. DNA for the CDR3: TGTGCCAGCAGCCCCAGGTCCGGTGGGGGCGAGACCCAGTACTTC.

The rearrangement links TRBV15 to TRBJ2-7; TRBD1 matches at 7 bases. The germline CDR1 and CDR2 sequences are LNHNV and YYDKDF (reference sequence). With V trimmed by 1 base and J by 4 bases, 7 bases remained unmatched. The CDR3 length is 15 residues. CDR3 DNA: TGTGCCACCAGCAGAGGCCCGGGACAGAAGTACGAGCAGTACTTC. Translated: CATSRGPGQKYEQYF.

This clonotype showed up many times. This sequence joins TRBV5-1 and TRBJ2-3, with D maybe TRBD1 (5 bases). The V end lost 0 bases, the J end lost 1 base, and 6 bases lay between the germline ends. Per the germline V gene, CDR1 is SGHRS and CDR2 is YFSETQ. The CDR3 covers 14 residues. The CDR3 nucleotides read TGCGCCAGCAGCTTGGTACAGGGCACAGATACGCAGTATTTT. It encodes CASSLVQGTDTQYF.

This clonotype came up many times. The rearrangement links TRBV5-1 to TRBJ2-2; TRBD2 aligns across 12 bases. The ends lost 2 bases at V and 3 bases at J; junction bases unmatched: 2. Germline lookup yields CDR1 SGHRS and CDR2 YFSETQ. The CDR3 length is 16 residues. CDR3 residues: CASSFGLAGHTGELFF. As DNA, the CDR3 is TGCGCCAGCAGCTTCGGACTAGCGGGACACACCGGGGAGCTGTTTTTT.

The chain uses TRBV5-6 and TRBJ1-2; 9 bases line up with TRBD1. CDR1 and CDR2 (germline): SGHDT, YYEEEE. The CDR3 spans 15 residues. After removal of 6 bases from V and 3 bases from J, the junction contained 9 bases not matched to a gene. CDR3 nucleotide sequence: TGTGCCAGCACACAACAGGGGGCTATGGACTATGGCTACACCTTC. Translating it yields CASTQQGAMDYGYTF. Supplemented by reference TRBV5-6 and TRBJ1-2, the full variable domain reads DAGVTQSPTHLIKTRGQQVTLRCSPKSGHDTVSWYQQALGQGPQFIFQYYEEEERQRGNFPDRFSGHQFPNYSSELNVNALLLGDSALYLCASTQQGAMDYGYTFGSGTRLTVV.

In DNA, the CDR3 is TGTGCCAGCAGCATACGACTAGCGGGGGCCGCAAACATTCAGTACTTC. Its translation: CASSIRLAGAANIQYF. The chain recombines TRBV11-2 with TRBJ2-4; 12 bases align to TRBD2. Germline V gene sequence: CDR1 SGHAT, CDR2 FQNNGV. This CDR3 spans 16 amino acids. The J segment lost 6 bases and the V segment lost 5 bases, leaving 8 bases of the junction unmatched.

V is TRBV10-2 and J is TRBJ1-2, with D possibly matching TRBD1 (6 bases). This CDR3 is built from 13 residues. Germline values: CDR1 WSHSY, CDR2 SAAADI. Deletions cut 6 bases from V and 5 bases from J, with 13 bases between. The CDR3 here is CASRSRGVYGYTF. The CDR3 DNA follows: TGCGCCAGCAGAAGCAGGGGCGTATATGGCTACACCTTC.

This clonotype was seen only once. V gene TRBV7-2 combines with J gene TRBJ2-7, with D perhaps matching TRBD2 (7 bases). The ends were cut back, 6 bases at V and 2 bases at J, with 14 bases in the middle. Germline V CDR1 and CDR2: SGHTA, FQGNSA. This CDR3 has 14 residues. CDR3 DNA: TGTGCCAGCAGTTGGAAGGGGGGGGCCTACGAGCAGTACTTC. As protein: CASSWKGGAYEQYF.

This clonotype was observed a few times. The rearrangement uses TRBV7-2 and TRBJ2-7, with D uncertain. The CDR3 has 15 residues. The ends were cut back, 1 base at V and 0 bases at J, with 10 bases in the middle. Per the germline V gene, CDR1 is SGHTA and CDR2 is FQGNSA. The CDR3 DNA is TGTGCCAGCAGCTTAGTACCCACCCTCTCCTACGAGCAGTACTTC. This translates into CASSLVPTLSYEQYF. The full variable domain, its missing parts supplied by reference TRBV7-2 and TRBJ2-7, is GAGVSQSPSNKVTEKGKDVELRCDPISGHTALYWYRQSLGQGLEFLIYFQGNSAPDKSGLPSDRFSAERTGGSVSTLTIQRTQQEDSAVYLCASSLVPTLSYEQYFGPGTRLTVT.

This clonotype was detected many times. The J gene is TRBJ2-7, the V gene TRBV20-1; tentative D call: TRBD1 (5 bases). Trimming stripped 1 base from V and 4 bases from J, with 17 bases between. This CDR3 spans 15 amino acids. Germline-derived CDR1 and CDR2 are DFQATT and SNEGSKA (reference sequence). The CDR3 nucleotides read TGCAGTGCTAGAGGGACAAATTCAGGTGCTTACGAGCAGTACTTC. Amino acid sequence: CSARGTNSGAYEQYF.